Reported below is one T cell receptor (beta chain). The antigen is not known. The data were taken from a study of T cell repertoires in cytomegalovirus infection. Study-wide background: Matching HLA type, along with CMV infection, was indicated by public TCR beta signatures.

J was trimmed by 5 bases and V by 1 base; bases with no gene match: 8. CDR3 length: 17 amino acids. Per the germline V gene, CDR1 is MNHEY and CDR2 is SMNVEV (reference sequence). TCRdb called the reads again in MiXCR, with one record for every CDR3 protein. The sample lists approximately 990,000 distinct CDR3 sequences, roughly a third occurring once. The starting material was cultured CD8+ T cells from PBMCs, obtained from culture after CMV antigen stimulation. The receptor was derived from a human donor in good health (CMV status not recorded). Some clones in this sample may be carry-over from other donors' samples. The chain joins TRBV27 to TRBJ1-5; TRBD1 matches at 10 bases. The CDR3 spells CASSLLTGGRYHQPQHF. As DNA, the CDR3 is TGTGCCAGCAGTTTATTGACAGGGGGCCGATATCATCAGCCCCAGCATTTT.